This T cell receptor (beta chain) was sequenced for a study of T cell changes during pregnancy in multiple sclerosis. The data were produced by immunoSEQ multiplex PCR, yet TCRdb's version contains in-frame clones alone and is incomplete. The sample consists of around 38,000 clones, around 92% of them appearing once. Germline V gene sequence: CDR1 SGHRS, CDR2 YFSETQ. After removal of 4 bases from V and 6 bases from J, the junction contained 3 bases not matched to a gene. CDR3 length equals 14 residues. The chain employs TRBV5-1 and TRBJ1-4; 10 nucleotides line up with TRBD1. Sequences were derived from CD4+ T cells from peripheral blood mononuclear cells, sampled in the third trimester of pregnancy. The origin of this receptor is a female donor in good health, enrolled as a control in a pregnancy study. CDR3 nucleotides: TGCGCCAGCAGCAGGGGACAGGGGCATGAAAAACTGTTTTTT. This encodes CASSRGQGHEKLFF.